This T cell receptor beta chain was observed in a study of T-cell memory formation after mild COVID-19. Study results and caveats: CD4+ clones that contracted lay mainly in CM and EM; CD8+ ones lay in EMRA. A balance of CD4 and CD8 characterized clones contracting day 15 to 85, whereas later expanders leaned CD4+.

The sample holds many counts of this clonotype. Its antigen is currently unknown. One entry per CDR3 protein results from TCRdb running MiXCR on the 5' RACE reads. Among roughly 300,000 distinct CDR3 sequences listed, over 7% were seen once. V lost 0 bases, J lost 1 base, and 7 bases lay in between. This CDR3 is built from 14 residues. Per germline, CDR1 SGHRS and CDR2 YFSETQ. The clonotype was recovered from a man aged 18 to 30 who had mild COVID-19 (a few samples of this study predate the infection). Cell type and time point are not known. The specimen sequenced was PBMCs or a T cell subset sorted from them (not recorded which). The chain joins TRBV5-1 to TRBJ1-1; D is unresolved. CDR3 nucleotide sequence: TGCGCCAGCAGCTTGGAAGGGCCGAACACTGAAGCTTTCTTT. Translation: CASSLEGPNTEAFF.